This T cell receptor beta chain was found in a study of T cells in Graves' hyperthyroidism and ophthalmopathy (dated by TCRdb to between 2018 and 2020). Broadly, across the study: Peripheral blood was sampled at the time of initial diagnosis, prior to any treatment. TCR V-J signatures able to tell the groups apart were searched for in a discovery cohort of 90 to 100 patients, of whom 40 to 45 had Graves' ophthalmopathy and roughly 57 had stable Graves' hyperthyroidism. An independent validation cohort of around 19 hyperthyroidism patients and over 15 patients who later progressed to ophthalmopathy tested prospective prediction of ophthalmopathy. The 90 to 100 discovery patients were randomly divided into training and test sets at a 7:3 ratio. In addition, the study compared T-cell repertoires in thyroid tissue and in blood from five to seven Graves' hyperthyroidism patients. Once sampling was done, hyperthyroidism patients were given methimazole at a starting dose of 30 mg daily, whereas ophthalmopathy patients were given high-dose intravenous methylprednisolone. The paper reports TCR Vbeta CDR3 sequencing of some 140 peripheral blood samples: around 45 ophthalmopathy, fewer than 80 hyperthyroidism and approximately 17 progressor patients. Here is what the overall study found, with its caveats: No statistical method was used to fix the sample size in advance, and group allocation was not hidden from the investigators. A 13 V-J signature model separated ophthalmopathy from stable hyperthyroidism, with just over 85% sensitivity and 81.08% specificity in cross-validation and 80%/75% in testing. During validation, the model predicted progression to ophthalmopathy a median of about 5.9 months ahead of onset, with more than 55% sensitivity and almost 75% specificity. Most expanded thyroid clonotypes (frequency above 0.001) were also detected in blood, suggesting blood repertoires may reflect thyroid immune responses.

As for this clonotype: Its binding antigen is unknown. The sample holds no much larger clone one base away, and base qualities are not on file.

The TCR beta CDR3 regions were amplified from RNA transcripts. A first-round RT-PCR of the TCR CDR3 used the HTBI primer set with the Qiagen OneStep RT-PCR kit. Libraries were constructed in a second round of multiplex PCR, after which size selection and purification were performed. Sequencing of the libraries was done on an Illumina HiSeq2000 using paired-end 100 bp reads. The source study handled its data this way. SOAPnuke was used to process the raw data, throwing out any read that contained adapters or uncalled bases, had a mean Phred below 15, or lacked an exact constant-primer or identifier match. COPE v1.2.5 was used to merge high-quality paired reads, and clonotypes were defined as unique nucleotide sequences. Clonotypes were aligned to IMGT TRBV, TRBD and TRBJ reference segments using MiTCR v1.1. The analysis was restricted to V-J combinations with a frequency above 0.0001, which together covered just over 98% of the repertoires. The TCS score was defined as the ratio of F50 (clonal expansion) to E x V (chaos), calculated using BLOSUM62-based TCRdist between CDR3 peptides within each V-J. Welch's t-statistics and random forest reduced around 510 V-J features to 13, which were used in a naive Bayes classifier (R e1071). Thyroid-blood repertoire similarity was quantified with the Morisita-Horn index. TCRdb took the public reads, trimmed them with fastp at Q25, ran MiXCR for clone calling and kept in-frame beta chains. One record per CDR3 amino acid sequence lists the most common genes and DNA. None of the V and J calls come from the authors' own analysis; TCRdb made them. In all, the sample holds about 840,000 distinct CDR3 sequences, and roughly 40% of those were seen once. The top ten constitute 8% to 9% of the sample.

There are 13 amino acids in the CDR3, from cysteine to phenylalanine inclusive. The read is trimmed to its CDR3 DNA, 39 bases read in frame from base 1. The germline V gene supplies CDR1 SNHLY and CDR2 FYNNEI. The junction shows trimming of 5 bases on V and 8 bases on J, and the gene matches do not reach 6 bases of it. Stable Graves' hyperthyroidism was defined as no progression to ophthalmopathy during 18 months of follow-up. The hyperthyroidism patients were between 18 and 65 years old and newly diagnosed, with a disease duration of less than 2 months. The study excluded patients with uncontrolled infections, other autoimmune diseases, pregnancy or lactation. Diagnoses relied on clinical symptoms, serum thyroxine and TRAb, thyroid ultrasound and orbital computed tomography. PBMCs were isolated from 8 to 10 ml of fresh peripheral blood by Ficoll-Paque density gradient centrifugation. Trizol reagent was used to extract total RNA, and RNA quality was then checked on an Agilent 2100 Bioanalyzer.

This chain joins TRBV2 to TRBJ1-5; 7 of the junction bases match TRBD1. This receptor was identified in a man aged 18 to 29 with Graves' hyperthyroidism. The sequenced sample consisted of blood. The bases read TGTGCCAGCAGTTCCGACAGGGCAAAGCCCCAGCATTTT. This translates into CASSSDRAKPQHF.